This T cell receptor beta chain was found in a study of shared clonotypes between healthy human individuals. Positive CCR7 selection of CD45RO-negative cells yielded the naive CD8 cells, and terminally differentiated effector memory CD45RA+ cells were excluded. The germline gives CDR1 MNHEY, CDR2 SMNVEV (reference sequence). The CDR3 extends over 17 amino acids. V was pared by 1 base and J by 6 bases, with 14 bases of the junction left unmatched. Samples underwent the assay at deep level. An even split of each subset's genomic DNA across several immunoSEQ plates was performed. Authors' data handling: Filtering differed since immunoSEQ provided only junctions, with no quality scores. Assay used: immunoSEQ multiplex PCR; TCRdb lists only in-frame clones, some missing. The DNA was the basis for D and trimming; V, J and clone size are from that table. The sample has about 600,000 clones; nearly 97% are singletons.

The chain links TRBV27 to TRBJ2-5; 7 nucleotides match TRBD2. The receptor was isolated from a woman in her thirties in good health. The sequenced sample was naive CD8+ T cells sorted from blood. CDR3 sequence: CASSLYPPPGGEKTQYF. The CDR3 nucleotides are TGTGCCAGCAGTTTATATCCCCCGCCTGGGGGGGAGAAGACCCAGTACTTC.